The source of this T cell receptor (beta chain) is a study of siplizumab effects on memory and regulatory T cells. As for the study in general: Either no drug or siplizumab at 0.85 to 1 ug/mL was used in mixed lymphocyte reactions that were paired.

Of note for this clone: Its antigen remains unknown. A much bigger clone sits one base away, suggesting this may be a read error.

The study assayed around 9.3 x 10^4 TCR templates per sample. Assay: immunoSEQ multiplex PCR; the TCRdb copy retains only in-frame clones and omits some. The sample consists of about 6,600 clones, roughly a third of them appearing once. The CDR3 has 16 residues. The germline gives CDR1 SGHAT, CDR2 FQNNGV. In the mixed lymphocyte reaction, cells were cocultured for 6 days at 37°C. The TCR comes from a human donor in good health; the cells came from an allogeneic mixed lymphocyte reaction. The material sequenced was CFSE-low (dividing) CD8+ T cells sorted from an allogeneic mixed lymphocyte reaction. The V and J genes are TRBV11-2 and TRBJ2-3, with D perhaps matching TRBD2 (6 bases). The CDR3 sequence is CASSPITGELTDTHYF. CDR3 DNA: TGTGCCAGCAGCCCCATTACGGGAGAACTCACAGATACGCACTATTTT.